The 15 T cell receptor beta chains reported below all come from one sample, sequenced in a study of CD8 T cells in ankylosing spondylitis. Study-wide results and limits: Among TCR beta sequences, a motif of fewer than 10 highly homologous variants appeared characteristic of ankylosing spondylitis blood.

TCRdb analysed the 5' RACE reads with MiXCR anew, one entry per CDR3 protein. The sample comprises around 890,000 distinct CDR3 sequences, 12% of which are singletons, and approximately 0.5% rests with the top ten. The antigens for these receptors are not known. Material for sequencing was blood, either unsorted or a sorted T cell fraction (not recorded which). Receptors were obtained from a male donor with ankylosing spondylitis.

This clonotype has only a few counts. The CDR3 DNA reads TGTGCCAGCTCACCATCGGTTCCGGGACTAGCTCAGGAACAGTTCTTC. This encodes CASSPSVPGLAQEQFF. The chain employs TRBV18 and TRBJ2-1; 9 nucleotides align to TRBD2. CDR1 is KGHSH and CDR2 is LQKENI in the germline V gene. Trimming removed 2 bases from V and 13 bases from J; junction bases left unmatched: 15. This CDR3 spans 16 amino acids.

This clonotype was seen many times. CDR3 loop: CSARNSGGADEQYF. The CDR3 DNA reads TGCAGTGCTAGAAACAGCGGGGGGGCTGACGAGCAGTACTTC. The chain links TRBV20-1 to TRBJ2-7; 10 bases fit TRBD2. Germline V lookup: CDR1 DFQATT, CDR2 SNEGSKA (reference sequence). The trim removed 2 bases at V and 5 bases at J, leaving 6 bases unmatched. The CDR3 spans 14 residues.

This chain joins TRBV28 and TRBJ2-7, with D maybe TRBD2 (5 bases). V gave up 7 bases and J gave up 1 base, with 17 bases separating them. CDR1 is MDHEN, CDR2 SYDVKM, per germline. The CDR3 totals 15 residues. This CDR3 is CASTPGSPRSYEQYF. CDR3 nucleotide sequence: TGTGCCAGCACCCCGGGGAGCCCAAGATCCTACGAGCAGTACTTC.

The CDR3 here is CASSPTVGDGSYEQYF. The CDR3 DNA sequence: TGCGCCAGCAGCCCCACGGTGGGGGATGGCTCCTACGAGCAGTACTTC. The rearrangement joins TRBV4-3 to TRBJ2-7; D tentatively fits TRBD1 or TRBD2 (5 bases each). This CDR3 is built from 16 residues. V was clipped by 4 bases and J by 0 bases, with 16 bases between them. Germline CDR1 reads LGHNA; CDR2 reads YSLEER.

The V and J genes are TRBV28 and TRBJ2-5; TRBD1 aligns across 8 bases. The V and J ends lost 4 bases and 5 bases, in that order; junction bases with no gene match: 6. Looked up from germline, CDR1 is MDHEN and CDR2 is SYDVKM. The CDR3 is 14 residues long. CDR3: CASSSDRARETQYF. The CDR3 bases are TGTGCCAGCAGTTCGGACAGGGCCCGGGAGACCCAGTACTTC.

This clonotype was found many times. The genes are TRBV20-1 and TRBJ1-5; 8 bases are shared with TRBD1. V shed 4 bases and J 4 bases; nucleotides not matched to a gene: 12. This CDR3 has 16 residues. Germline V gives CDR1 DFQATT, CDR2 SNEGSKA (reference sequence). CDR3 DNA: TGCAGTGCTACCCCCCAAGACAGGGGCCTTAATCAGCCCCAGCATTTT. Translation gives CSATPQDRGLNQPQHF.

The chain joins TRBV20-1 to TRBJ2-5; 12 bases match TRBD2. This CDR3 is 16 amino acids long. With V trimmed by 3 bases and J by 5 bases, 10 bases remained unmatched. Germline CDR1 DFQATT, CDR2 SNEGSKA (reference sequence). The chain's CDR3 is CSASRLAGGPRETQYF. The CDR3 DNA reads TGCAGTGCTAGTAGGCTAGCGGGAGGGCCGAGGGAGACCCAGTACTTC.

J is TRBJ2-1 and V is TRBV6-2 or TRBV6-3, with a tentative D call TRBD1 (5 bases). Germline V lookup: CDR1 MNHEY, CDR2 SVGEGT. CDR3 length: 15 amino acids. Trimming stripped 2 bases from V and 3 bases from J, with 11 bases between. In DNA, the CDR3 is TGTGCCAGCAGTTACAGGCAGGGTGACTACAATGAGCAGTTCTTC. Translation gives CASSYRQGDYNEQFF.

This clonotype showed up just once. The rearrangement links TRBV6-1 to TRBJ2-6, with no clear D. The CDR3 has 16 amino acids. Germline V gene sequence: CDR1 MNHNS, CDR2 SASEGT. V was cut by 6 bases and J by 0 bases, with 12 bases left in between. This CDR3 reads CASRFYQVSGANVLTF. The CDR3 bases are TGTGCCAGCAGGTTCTACCAGGTCTCTGGGGCCAACGTCCTGACTTTC.

The chain carries TRBV24-1 and TRBJ2-5, with TRBD2 identical over 9 bases. This CDR3 has 13 amino acids. Germline V gene lookup returns CDR1 KGHDR and CDR2 SFDVKD. Unmatched junction bases numbered 3, after V lost 7 bases and J lost 4 bases. For the CDR3, the DNA is TGTGCCACCAGCTTAGCGGGAGTAGAGACCCAGTACTTC. It encodes CATSLAGVETQYF.

At least ten counts were recorded for this clonotype. At one end, the junction sequence differs from germline, possibly due to a read error. The genes are TRBV5-1 and TRBJ2-1; 12 bases are shared with TRBD2. The CDR3 extends over 15 amino acids. Looked up from germline, CDR1 is SGHRS and CDR2 is YFSETQ. CDR3 nucleotides: TGTGCCAGCAGCTTAGAACTAGCGGGGGGCAATGAGCAGTTCTTC. Amino acid sequence: CASSLELAGGNEQFF.

This clonotype has only a few counts. The chain couples TRBV7-2 to TRBJ2-1; weak D call: TRBD1 (5 bases). Between the trimmed V and J ends, which lost 5 bases and 1 base, there was a span of 12 bases. CDR1 is SGHTA and CDR2 is FQGNSA in the germline V gene. This CDR3 is built from 15 residues. CDR3 DNA sequence: TGTGCCAGCAGCAAAGATACAGGTTCCTACAATGAGCAGTTCTTC. Its translation: CASSKDTGSYNEQFF. The whole variable domain, remainder taken from reference TRBV7-2 and TRBJ2-1, is GAGVSQSPSNKVTEKGKDVELRCDPISGHTALYWYRQSLGQGLEFLIYFQGNSAPDKSGLPSDRFSAERTGGSVSTLTIQRTQQEDSAVYLCASSKDTGSYNEQFFGPGTRLTVL.

This clonotype was counted between two and nine times. The V and J genes are TRBV7-2 and TRBJ2-7; D is tentatively TRBD1 or TRBD2 (6 bases each). The V gene's germline CDR1 is SGHTA and CDR2 FQGNSA. CDR3 length: 12 amino acids. Trimming removed 8 bases at V and 4 bases at J, with 12 bases between. In DNA form, the CDR3 reads TGTGCCAGCGGTCAGGGGAGGTACGAGCAGTACTTC. Encoded protein: CASGQGRYEQYF.

At least ten counts were recorded for this clonotype. The CDR3 DNA follows: TGTGCCAGCAGAGACCCCTCGCGCGGCTACACCTTC. Its translation: CASRDPSRGYTF. The chain recombines TRBV7-9 with TRBJ1-2, with D unresolved. V lost 6 bases to trimming and J lost 8 bases, with 13 bases between them. Germline loops: CDR1 SEHNR, CDR2 FQNEAQ (reference sequence). The CDR3 is made up of 12 amino acids.

V gene TRBV7-2 combines with J gene TRBJ2-3, with 11 bases aligning to TRBD2. Unmatched junction bases numbered 9, after V lost 5 bases and J lost 5 bases. CDR1 is SGHTA, CDR2 FQGNSA, per germline. The CDR3 contains 16 residues. CDR3 residues: CASSVRRLAGGDTQYF. The CDR3, as DNA: TGTGCCAGCAGCGTCAGGCGGCTAGCGGGGGGAGATACGCAGTATTTT.